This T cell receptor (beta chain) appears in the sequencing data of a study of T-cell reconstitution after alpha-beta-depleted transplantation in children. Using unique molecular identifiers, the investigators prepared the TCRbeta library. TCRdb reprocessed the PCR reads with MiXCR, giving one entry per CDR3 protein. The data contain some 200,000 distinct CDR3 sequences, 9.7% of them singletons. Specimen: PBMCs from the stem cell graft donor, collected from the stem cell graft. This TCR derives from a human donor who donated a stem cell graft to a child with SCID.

CDR3 bases: TGTGCCAGCTCACCAGTTTTTGGGCCCTCTCAGGAGCAGTTCTTC. It is translated as CASSPVFGPSQEQFF. The chain is built from TRBV18 and TRBJ2-1; D is ambiguous. This CDR3 is 15 amino acids long. CDR1 KGHSH and CDR2 LQKENI come from the germline V gene. The V end lost 2 bases, the J end lost 10 bases, and 18 bases lay between the germline ends.